This T cell receptor beta chain was captured in a study of blood T cell repertoires in COVID-19. Germline CDR1 SGHDT, CDR2 YYEEEE. V dropped 0 bases and J dropped 5 bases, with 8 bases sitting between them. The CDR3 has 13 amino acids. This clone was picked up a small number of times. Profiling relied on immunoSEQ multiplex PCR, and the TCRdb table lists in-frame clones only, not all of them. This sample has just over 300,000 clones; about nine tenths occur once, and the top ten carry roughly 4%. The sample was PBMCs or T cells enriched from blood (not recorded which). The source of this sequence is a man younger than 45 who had recovered from COVID-19. The chain uses TRBV5-6 and TRBJ2-5; maybe TRBD2 (5 bases). The DNA of the CDR3 is TGTGCCAGCAGCTTGGTCGGCGGGGAGACCCAGTACTTC. Its protein is CASSLVGGETQYF.